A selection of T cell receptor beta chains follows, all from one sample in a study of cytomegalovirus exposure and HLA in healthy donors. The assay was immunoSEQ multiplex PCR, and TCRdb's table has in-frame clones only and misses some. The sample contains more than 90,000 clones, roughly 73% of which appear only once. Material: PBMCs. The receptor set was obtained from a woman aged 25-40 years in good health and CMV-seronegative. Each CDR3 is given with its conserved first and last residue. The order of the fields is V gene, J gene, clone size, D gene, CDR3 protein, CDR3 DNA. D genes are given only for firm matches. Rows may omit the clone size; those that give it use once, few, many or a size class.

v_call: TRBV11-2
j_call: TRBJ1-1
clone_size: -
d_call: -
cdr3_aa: CASRAPGTEAFF
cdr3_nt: TGTGCCAGCAGGGCCCCAGGTACTGAAGCTTTCTTT

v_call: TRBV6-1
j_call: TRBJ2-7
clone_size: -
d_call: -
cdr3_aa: CASKEYQGSYEQYF
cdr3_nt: TGTGCCAGCAAGGAGTATCAGGGATCATACGAGCAGTACTTC

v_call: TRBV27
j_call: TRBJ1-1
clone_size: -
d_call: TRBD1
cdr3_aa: CASSRGTVGTEAFF
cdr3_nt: TGTGCCAGCAGTAGAGGGACAGTTGGAACTGAAGCTTTCTTT

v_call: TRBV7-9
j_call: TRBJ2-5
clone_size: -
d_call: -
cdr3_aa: CASSLEGGVAGETQYF
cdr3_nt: TGTGCCAGCAGCTTAGAAGGAGGGGTTGCAGGAGAGACCCAGTACTTC

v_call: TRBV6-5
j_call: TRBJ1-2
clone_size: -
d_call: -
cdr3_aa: CASSYSATEFHGYTF
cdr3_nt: TGTGCCAGCAGTTACTCGGCGACAGAATTTCATGGCTACACCTTC

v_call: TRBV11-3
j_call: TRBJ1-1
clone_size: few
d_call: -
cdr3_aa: CASSPLNRDTEAFF
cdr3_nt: TGTGCCAGCAGCCCCCTGAATCGGGACACTGAAGCTTTCTTT

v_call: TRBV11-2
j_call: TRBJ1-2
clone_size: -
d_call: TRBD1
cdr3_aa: CASSLTGTGGTSYGYTF
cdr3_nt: TGTGCCAGCAGCTTAACTGGGACAGGGGGCACCAGCTATGGCTACACCTTC

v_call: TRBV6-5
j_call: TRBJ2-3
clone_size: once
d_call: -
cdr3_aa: CASRYATYGDTQYF
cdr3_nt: TGTGCCAGCCGTTATGCGACGTACGGGGATACGCAGTATTTT

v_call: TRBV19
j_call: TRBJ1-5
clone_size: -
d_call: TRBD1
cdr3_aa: CASRTGGVDQPQHF
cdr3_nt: TGTGCCAGTAGGACAGGGGGGGTTGATCAGCCCCAGCATTTT

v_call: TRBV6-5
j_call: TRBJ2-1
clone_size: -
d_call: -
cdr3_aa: CASSTTARGQFF
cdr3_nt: TGTGCCAGCAGCACGACGGCTAGAGGGCAGTTCTTC

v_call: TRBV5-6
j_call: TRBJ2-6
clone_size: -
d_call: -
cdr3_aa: CASSSPGAGPSSGANVLTF
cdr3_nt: TGTGCCAGCAGCTCCCCTGGTGCGGGCCCAAGCTCTGGGGCCAACGTCCTGACTTTC

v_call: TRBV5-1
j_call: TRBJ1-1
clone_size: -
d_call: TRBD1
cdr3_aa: CASSHGTGTEAFF
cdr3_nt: TGCGCCAGCAGCCACGGGACAGGGACCGAAGCTTTCTTT

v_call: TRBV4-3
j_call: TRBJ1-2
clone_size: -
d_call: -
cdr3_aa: CASSQVTGYGYTF
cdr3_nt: TGCGCCAGCAGCCAAGTAACAGGCTATGGCTACACCTTC

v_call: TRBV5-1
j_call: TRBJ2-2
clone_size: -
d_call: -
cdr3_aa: CASSFGTLNTGELFF
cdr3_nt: TGCGCCAGCAGCTTCGGGACTCTAAACACCGGGGAGCTGTTTTTT

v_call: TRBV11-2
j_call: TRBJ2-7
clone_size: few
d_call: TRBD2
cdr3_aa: CASSFRGVVYEQYF
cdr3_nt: TGTGCCAGCAGCTTTCGGGGGGTGGTATACGAGCAGTACTTC

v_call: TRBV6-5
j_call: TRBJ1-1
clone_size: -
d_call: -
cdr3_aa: CASTRGLGSEAFF
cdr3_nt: TGTGCCAGCACTCGGGGACTCGGGTCTGAAGCTTTCTTT

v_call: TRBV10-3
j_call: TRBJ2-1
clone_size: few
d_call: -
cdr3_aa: CAISASLGEQFF
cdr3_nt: TGTGCCATCAGTGCTAGCCTTGGTGAGCAGTTCTTC

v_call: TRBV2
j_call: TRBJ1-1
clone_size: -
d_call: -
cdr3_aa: CASSELPGLRTEAFF
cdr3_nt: TGTGCCAGCAGTGAACTTCCGGGGTTGAGGACTGAAGCTTTCTTT

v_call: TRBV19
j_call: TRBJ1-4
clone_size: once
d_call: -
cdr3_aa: CASSMWSGKLFF
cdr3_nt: TGTGCCAGTAGTATGTGGTCCGGGAAACTGTTTTTT

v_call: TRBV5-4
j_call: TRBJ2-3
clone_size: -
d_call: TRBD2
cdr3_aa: CASSLMGLGADTQYF
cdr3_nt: TGTGCCAGCAGCTTGATGGGACTAGGGGCAGATACGCAGTATTTT

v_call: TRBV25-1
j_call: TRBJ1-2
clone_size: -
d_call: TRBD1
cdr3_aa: CASSESGTGDEGYTF
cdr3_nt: TGTGCCAGCAGTGAATCCGGGACAGGGGACGAGGGCTACACCTTC

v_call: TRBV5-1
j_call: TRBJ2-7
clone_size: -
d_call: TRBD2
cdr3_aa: CASSPLAGGSYEQYF
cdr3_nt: TGCGCCAGCAGCCCCCTAGCGGGAGGGTCCTACGAGCAGTACTTC

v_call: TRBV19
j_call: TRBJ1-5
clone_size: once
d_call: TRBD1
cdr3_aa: CASSPTGGLHQPQHF
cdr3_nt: TGTGCCAGTAGTCCAACAGGGGGCTTGCATCAGCCCCAGCATTTT

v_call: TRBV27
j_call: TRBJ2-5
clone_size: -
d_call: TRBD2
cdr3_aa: CASSSPGTSGGAGTQYF
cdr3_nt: TGTGCCAGCAGTTCCCCCGGGACTAGCGGGGGGGCAGGGACCCAGTACTTC

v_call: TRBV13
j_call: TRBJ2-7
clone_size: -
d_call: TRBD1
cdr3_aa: CASSFGTGAEQYF
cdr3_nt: TGTGCCAGCAGCTTCGGGACAGGGGCCGAGCAGTACTTC

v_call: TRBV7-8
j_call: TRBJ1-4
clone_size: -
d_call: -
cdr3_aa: CASSEGEGTNEKLFF
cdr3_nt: TGTGCCAGCTCTGAAGGGGAGGGAACTAATGAAAAACTGTTTTTT

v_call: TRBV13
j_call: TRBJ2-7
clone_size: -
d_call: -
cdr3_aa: CASSLVRRGLNYEQYF
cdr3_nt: TGTGCCAGCAGCTTAGTGAGGCGGGGGCTAAACTACGAGCAGTACTTC

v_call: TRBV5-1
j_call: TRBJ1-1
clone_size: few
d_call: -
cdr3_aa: CASSLVAGLVNTEAFF
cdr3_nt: TGCGCCAGCAGCTTGGTAGCAGGGCTCGTGAACACTGAAGCTTTCTTT

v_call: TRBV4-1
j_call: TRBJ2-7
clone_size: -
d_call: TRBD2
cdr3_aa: CASSLLTSGPAEQYF
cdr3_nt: TGCGCCAGCAGCCTGCTGACTAGCGGGCCCGCCGAGCAGTACTTC

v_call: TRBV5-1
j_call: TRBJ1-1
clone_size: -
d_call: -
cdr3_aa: CASSPQGGGEAFF
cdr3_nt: TGCGCCAGCAGTCCTCAGGGAGGGGGTGAAGCTTTCTTT